This TCR beta chain was sequenced for a study of blood T cells in healthy people across ages (dated by TCRdb to between 2014 and 2017). The study in broad terms: Template switching captured roughly one uniquely barcoded TCR beta cDNA molecule per two T cells in model experiments. Donors of different ages were randomly distributed across sequencing lanes to avoid experimental bias. Using deep sequencing normalized with unique cDNA molecular identifiers, the study measured how TCR beta repertoire diversity changes with age. Using the same blood draw, the study looked at two additional independent replicas of 1 million unique cDNA reads for two donors, one aged 18 to 30 and the other aged 80 or older. The donors were split into four age groups: young (average 16 years), middle-aged (about 40), aged (approximately 59) and long-lived (approximately 89).

The study at large found these results: Compared with the aged group, more naive CD4+ T cells, fewer expanded clones and increased TCR diversity were shown by the long-lived group, suggesting age selection. The percentage of naive T cells measured by flow cytometry correlated strongly with observed TCR beta diversity. Donor CMV infection status was unknown, potentially confounding age-related changes in expanded clonotypes. As age increased, observed TCR beta diversity per million T cells dropped in a roughly linear way, and a significant reduction was already evident by age about 36. Estimates of total diversity from one million sequenced T cells were regarded as lower bounds and underestimates. Conclusive comparison of naive and antigen-experienced compartments was prevented by the profiling of bulk unsorted PBMCs.

The donors were roughly 40 Caucasian individuals from Russia, aged about 6 to 95 years, who were systemically healthy. Around 10 milliliters of peripheral blood were drawn from each donor into EDTA-treated Vacutainer tubes. Ficoll-Paque density-gradient centrifugation was used to isolate PBMCs, with at least 7 million obtained per sample. Trizol reagent was used to extract total RNA from PBMCs, with at least 5 micrograms per sample. Naive CD45RAhigh/CD27high T cell percentages were measured by flow cytometry on a PBMC aliquot from every donor. Per the germline V gene (reference sequence), DFQATT is the CDR1 and SNEGSKA is the CDR2. Deletion took 5 bases off V and 5 bases off J, with a span of 13 bases between the germline ends. The CDR3, from cysteine to phenylalanine, totals 13 residues. The retained sequence is limited to the CDR3, 39 bases, with the frame set at the first base. Libraries were built with 5' RACE. Sequenced using an Illumina HiSeq 2500. A second PCR of roughly 7 to 11 cycles was performed with a sample-barcoded 5' primer and a J-beta primer mix. Each TCR beta cDNA molecule received a unique molecular identifier from a template-switch 5' adaptor carrying 12 random nucleotides. Each sample yielded at least 2.5 million CDR3-containing paired-end reads. First-strand cDNA synthesis was performed from all RNA using the Mint cDNA synthesis kit, with priming by a TRBC-specific oligonucleotide. All cDNA was treated with uracil-DNA glycosylase and then went through a first 18-cycle PCR with the universal primers M1SS and BC2_uni_R. The study's processing was this. Normalization of each sample was performed by random selection of 1 million high-quality reads, each carrying a distinct molecular identifier. Reads sharing molecular identifiers were discarded rather than binned into consensus sequences. MiTCR, with a Q25 quality threshold and the strictest error-elimination algorithm, was used for CDR3 identification, clonotype clustering and error correction. A nonparametric unseen species model using Euler transformation provided a lower-bound estimate of total TCR beta diversity. In TCRdb, the public reads were trimmed at Q25 with fastp and aligned with MiXCR, with productive beta chains retained. Duplicate CDR3 protein sequences are folded into a single record with the most common DNA and genes. Clone size and V and J calls follow TCRdb, not the original study. For this sample there are fewer than 1,000,000 distinct CDR3 sequences; approximately 44% appear just once. The ten largest clones capture about a fifth of the sample.

A few counts support this clonotype. Its antigen remains unidentified. No much larger clone exists at a distance of one base, and base qualities are not known. The chain is encoded by TRBV20-1 joined to TRBJ1-5; no confident D gene assignment can be made. The TCR sequence derives from a man in his sixties in good health. The source material was blood. The nucleotide sequence reads as follows: TGCAGTGCTGCCCGTGATGGGGATCAGCCCCAGCATTTT. It translates as CSAARDGDQPQHF.